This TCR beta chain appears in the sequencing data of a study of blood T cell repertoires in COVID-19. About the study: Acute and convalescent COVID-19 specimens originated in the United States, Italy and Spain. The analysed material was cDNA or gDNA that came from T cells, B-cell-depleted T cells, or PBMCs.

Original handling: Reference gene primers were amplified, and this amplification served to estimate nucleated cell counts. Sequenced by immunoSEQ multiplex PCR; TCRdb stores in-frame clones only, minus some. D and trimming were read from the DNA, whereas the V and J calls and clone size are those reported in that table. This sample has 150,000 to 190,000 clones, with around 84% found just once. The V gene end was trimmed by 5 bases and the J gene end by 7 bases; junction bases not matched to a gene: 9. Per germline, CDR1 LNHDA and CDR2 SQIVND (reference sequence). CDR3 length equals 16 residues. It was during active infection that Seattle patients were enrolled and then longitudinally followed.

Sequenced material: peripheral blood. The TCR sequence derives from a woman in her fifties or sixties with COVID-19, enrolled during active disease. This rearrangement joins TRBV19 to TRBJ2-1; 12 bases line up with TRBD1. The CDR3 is CASSSVRDRGQNEQFF. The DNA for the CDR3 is TGTGCCAGTAGTTCCGTACGGGACAGGGGGCAAAATGAGCAGTTCTTC.